This is a list of T cell receptor beta chains from one sample in a study of identical twins. TCRdb re-called the 5' RACE reads through MiXCR, storing one row per CDR3 protein. Of around 290,000 distinct CDR3 sequences in the sample, roughly 9% were seen once. These data also formed part of another study, on yellow fever vaccine responses in identical twins.

Sequenced: CD8+ T cells sorted from blood. The receptors derive from a woman aged 18-35 years in good health. Both conserved end residues are part of each CDR3. Fields, in order: CDR3 length, V gene, clone size, D gene, J gene, CDR3 protein, CDR3 DNA. A D gene is named only where the DNA matches it firmly. Clone sizes are given selectively: once, few, many, or a class where the clone is expanded.

15	TRBV11-2	-	-	TRBJ2-3	CASRLLGQSRDTQYF	TGTGCCAGCAGGTTGCTTGGGCAGTCAAGAGATACGCAGTATTTT
17	TRBV15	few	TRBD2	TRBJ2-7	CATSRDTPLAEPDEQYF	TGTGCCACCAGCAGAGACACCCCACTAGCGGAACCGGACGAGCAGTACTTC
14	TRBV3-1	few	-	TRBJ2-7	CASSHGLATYEQYF	TGTGCCAGCAGCCACGGACTTGCGACCTACGAGCAGTACTTC
11	TRBV5-1	many	-	TRBJ1-2	CASRGDYGYTF	TGCGCCAGCAGGGGTGACTATGGCTACACCTTC
15	TRBV20-1	many	-	TRBJ2-7	CSASSADLTSYEQYF	TGCAGTGCTAGTTCGGCGGATCTTACCTCCTACGAGCAGTACTTC
14	TRBV7-2	few	-	TRBJ2-2	CASSLGGGDGELFF	TGTGCCAGCAGCTTAGGGGGAGGCGACGGGGAGCTGTTTTTT
16	TRBV7-9	many	-	TRBJ1-1	CASSRLRVNMNTEAFF	TGTGCCAGCAGCCGCTTGAGGGTTAACATGAACACTGAAGCTTTCTTT
15	TRBV12-3/TRBV12-4	-	TRBD1	TRBJ2-5	CASRVGTGSTETQYF	TGTGCCAGCAGAGTCGGGACAGGTTCGACAGAGACCCAGTACTTC
15	TRBV12-3/TRBV12-4	many	-	TRBJ2-2	CASSFVGGSREELFF	TGTGCCAGCAGTTTTGTTGGCGGGTCAAGGGAGGAGCTGTTTTTT
13	TRBV7-2	few	-	TRBJ1-4	CASSLIDNEKLFF	TGTGCCAGCAGCTTAATAGATAATGAAAAACTGTTTTTT
13	TRBV9	-	-	TRBJ2-3	CASSPRATDTQYF	TGTGCCAGCAGCCCCCGCGCCACAGATACGCAGTATTTT
15	TRBV29-1	many	-	TRBJ2-1	CSVEVNLGIPNEQFF	TGCAGCGTTGAAGTCAATTTAGGGATCCCGAATGAGCAGTTCTTC
16	TRBV28	many	-	TRBJ2-6	CASSEGGASGANVLTF	TGTGCCAGCAGTGAAGGGGGGGCCTCTGGGGCCAACGTCCTGACTTTC
13	TRBV20-1	many	TRBD2	TRBJ2-1	CSARARGDFEQFF	TGCAGTGCTAGGGCACGGGGGGACTTTGAGCAGTTCTTC
18	TRBV2	few	-	TRBJ2-6	CASSEEPGSFSGANVLTF	TGTGCCAGCAGTGAAGAGCCAGGGTCGTTCTCTGGGGCCAACGTCCTGACTTTC
12	TRBV12-3/TRBV12-4	few	TRBD1	TRBJ2-5	CASSGGFETQYF	TGTGCCAGTTCAGGGGGCTTTGAGACCCAGTACTTC
14	TRBV20-1	-	-	TRBJ2-7	CSARDHSRAYEQYF	TGCAGTGCTAGAGATCACAGCCGGGCCTACGAGCAGTACTTC
14	TRBV5-1	once	-	TRBJ2-4	CASSPPDGKNIQYF	TGCGCCAGCAGCCCCCCGGATGGCAAAAACATTCAGTACTTC
16	TRBV7-9	many	-	TRBJ2-1	CASSSSRASRYNEQFF	TGTGCCAGCAGCTCCTCTCGGGCTAGCCGGTACAATGAGCAGTTCTTC
13	TRBV6-1	-	-	TRBJ2-3	CAAGTQSTDTQYF	TGTGCCGCGGGGACCCAGAGCACAGATACGCAGTATTTT
13	TRBV10-1	-	-	TRBJ1-2	CASSESGSYGYTF	TGCGCCAGCAGTGAGTCCGGCAGCTATGGCTACACCTTC
14	TRBV6-5	-	TRBD1	TRBJ1-1	CASSYAIQGLEAFF	TGTGCCAGCAGTTACGCGATACAGGGGCTTGAAGCTTTCTTT
16	TRBV18	-	TRBD1	TRBJ2-1	CASSPPDRSPYNEQFF	TGTGCCAGCTCACCACCGGACAGGAGCCCTTACAATGAGCAGTTCTTC
15	TRBV29-1	few	TRBD2	TRBJ2-7	CSVEDRGDSSYEQYF	TGCAGCGTTGAAGATCGGGGGGATAGCTCCTACGAGCAGTACTTC
14	TRBV29-1	many	-	TRBJ2-1	CSVEEEELGNEQFF	TGCAGCGTTGAAGAGGAGGAGTTAGGGAATGAGCAGTTCTTC
16	TRBV20-1	few	-	TRBJ2-6	CSATTGARSGANVLTF	TGCAGTGCCACTACAGGAGCCCGCTCTGGGGCCAACGTCCTGACTTTC
13	TRBV7-9	-	-	TRBJ2-3	CASSLTETDTQYF	TGTGCCAGCAGCTTGACGGAGACAGATACGCAGTATTTT
12	TRBV20-1	-	-	TRBJ2-7	CSAKGEGYEQYF	TGCAGTGCTAAGGGTGAGGGTTACGAGCAGTACTTC
17	TRBV10-3	many	-	TRBJ2-2	CAISGLKGTANTGELFF	TGTGCCATCAGTGGATTGAAGGGAACCGCGAACACCGGGGAGCTGTTTTTT
14	TRBV5-1	many	-	TRBJ1-2	CASSLGTGNYGYTF	TGCGCCAGCAGCTTGGGAACGGGGAACTATGGCTACACCTTC
17	TRBV7-9	-	TRBD1	TRBJ2-5	CASSSWMTGGDQETQYF	TGTGCCAGCAGCTCGTGGATGACAGGGGGTGACCAAGAGACCCAGTACTTC